One and the same sample provided the 11 T cell receptor beta chains below, sequenced in a study of T cells in narcolepsy (dated by TCRdb to 2016 to 2019). To prepare the library, the immunoSEQ multiplex PCR assay was applied. Not all clones reach the TCRdb copy of this immuneACCESS table, which keeps in-frame sequences only. Checked studies attribute under half of the gap to unresolved V genes and leave the rest unexplained. For this sample there are 25,000 to 35,000 clones; less than 85% appear just once. The top ten clonotypes cover less than 8.5% of the sample. The specimen was memory (CD45RA-) CD4+ T cells from blood. The label giving this sample's cell subset or site can be read as: memory T cells sorted ex vivo from peripheral blood. The source of these receptors is a human donor in good health.

This chain joins TRBV19 and TRBJ1-3; perhaps TRBD1 as D (5 bases). The CDR3 extends over 14 amino acids. V shed 6 bases and J shed 0 bases, with 9 bases lying between them. CDR1 is LNHDA and CDR2 is SQIVND in the germline V gene (reference sequence). CDR3 loop: CASSRGDSGNTIYF. The CDR3 region has the DNA TGTGCCAGTAGCCGGGGGGACTCTGGAAACACCATATATTTT.

J is TRBJ1-6 and V is TRBV19; 8 bases match TRBD1. J was trimmed by 7 bases and V by 9 bases; bases with no gene match: 5. Germline V lookup: CDR1 LNHDA, CDR2 SQIVND (reference sequence). The CDR3 is made up of 13 amino acids. The DNA of the CDR3 is TGTGCCAGCCGACAGGGGAGCAATTCACCCCTCCACTTT. This translates into CASRQGSNSPLHF.

The chain is built from TRBV5-1 and TRBJ2-3, with D uncertain. With 3 bases removed from V and 0 bases from J, the gap between germline ends came to 20 bases. From germline, CDR1 is SGHRS and CDR2 YFSETQ. The CDR3 sequence is 18 residues long. CDR3 residues: CASSSYQSRSTSTDTQYF. The DNA of the CDR3 is TGCGCCAGCAGCTCCTACCAATCCAGGAGTACTAGCACAGATACGCAGTATTTT.

V and J are TRBV2 and TRBJ2-5; the match to TRBD2 covers 7 bases. The J call is doubtful: the DNA matches TRBJ2-7 better. Germline CDR1 and CDR2: SNHLY and FYNNEI. The length of the CDR3 is 17 residues. The CDR3 here is CASKKVGLTKDYYEQYF. The CDR3 coding sequence is TGTGCCAGCAAAAAGGTGGGACTAACTAAGGACTACTACGAGCAGTACTTC.

The V and J genes are TRBV19 and TRBJ2-1, with 7 nucleotides matching TRBD1. J gave up 3 bases and V 4 bases, and 3 bases lay outside the gene matches. The CDR3 runs 14 residues. Germline V gene lookup returns CDR1 LNHDA and CDR2 SQIVND (reference sequence). Here the CDR3 DNA reads TGTGCCAGTAGTAGGGGACAGCTCTACAATGAGCAGTTCTTC. Translation: CASSRGQLYNEQFF.

The chain is built from TRBV5-4 and TRBJ1-5, with no clear D. The germline CDR1 and CDR2 sequences are SGHNT and YYREEE (reference sequence). This CDR3 is built from 14 residues. V lost 2 bases to trimming and J lost 5 bases, with 11 bases between them. The CDR3 DNA reads as TGTGCCAGCAGCTTTGCGGGAACGGATCAGCCCCAGCATTTT. Translated: CASSFAGTDQPQHF.

The chain carries TRBV7-2 and TRBJ2-7; no clear D. Trimming left V 1 base short and J 8 bases short, with 15 bases between. CDR3 length: 14 amino acids. CDR1 is SGHTA, CDR2 FQGNSA, per germline. The CDR3 loop reads CASSLVAGPEKQYF. The CDR3 DNA is TGTGCCAGCAGCTTAGTGGCAGGCCCTGAAAAGCAGTACTTC.

The chain is built from TRBV11-1 and TRBJ2-7; D not resolved. CDR1 and CDR2 from the germline V gene are SGHAT and FQDESV (reference sequence). The ends were cut back, 5 bases at V and 3 bases at J, with 5 bases in the middle. This CDR3 is built from 11 residues. The CDR3 sequence is CASSDFYEQYF. The CDR3 DNA follows: TGTGCCAGCAGCGACTTCTACGAGCAGTACTTC.

This sequence joins TRBV7-2 and TRBJ2-6; TRBD2 might be the D (5 bases). There are 15 residues in the CDR3. V lost 5 bases, J lost 0 bases, and 8 bases lay in between. Germline CDR1 and CDR2: SGHTA and FQGNSA. The CDR3 region has the DNA TGTGCCAGCAGCCTACGGGGCTCTGGGGCCAACGTCCTGACTTTC. The encoded protein is CASSLRGSGANVLTF.

This chain links TRBV9 with TRBJ1-6; D gene unclear. V was cut by 0 bases and J by 7 bases, with 11 bases left in between. Germline assignment: CDR1 SGDLS and CDR2 YYNGEE. The CDR3 covers 15 residues. As DNA, the CDR3 is TGTGCCAGCAGCGTAGACCCGGGCGGCAATTCACCCCTCCACTTT. This codes for CASSVDPGGNSPLHF.

To note about this clone: The sample holds other DNA sequences that translate to the same CDR3. The chain has TRBV27 and TRBJ2-1, with TRBD2 matching 14 bases. The CDR3 has 15 amino acids. The ends lost 6 bases at V and 10 bases at J; junction bases unmatched: 8. Germline V gene sequence: CDR1 MNHEY, CDR2 SMNVEV (reference sequence). The CDR3 bases are TGTGCCAGCAGCATCCGGACTAGCGGGAGGCAAGAGCAGTTCTTC. Its protein product is CASSIRTSGRQEQFF.